This T cell receptor beta chain is from a study of T cell repertoires in ileal Crohn's disease. Study background: About half of patients got postoperative therapy: roughly 12 thiopurines, fewer than 20 anti-TNF.

Study outcomes and limitations: Postoperative endoscopy occurred within one year, median approximately 7 months.

As concerns this clone: The target antigen is unknown.

This CDR3 is 14 amino acids long. Germline CDR1 is MDHEN and CDR2 is SYDVKM. Losses at the gene ends were 5 bases for V and 2 bases for J; bases not matched to a gene: 1. About 500 nanograms of biopsy DNA per sample underwent TCRB immunosequencing. Libraries were prepared by immunoSEQ multiplex PCR; TCRdb keeps only in-frame clonotypes and omits some of them. Here the sample spans over 8,500 clones, roughly 80% being singletons. Time point of the sample: neoterminal ileum biopsy at postoperative endoscopy, about 6 months after surgery. The TCR sequence derives from an adult with Crohn's disease. The rearrangement links TRBV28 to TRBJ1-3; TRBD1 aligns across 9 bases. Sequenced input: ileal tissue. The CDR3 loop reads CASSTGGTGNTIYF. The CDR3 region has the DNA TGTGCCAGCAGTACAGGGGGCACTGGAAACACCATATATTTT. Filled out from reference TRBV28 and TRBJ1-3, the complete variable domain reads DVKVTQSSRYLVKRTGEKVFLECVQDMDHENMFWYRQDPGLGLRLIYFSYDVKMKEKGDIPEGYSVSREKKERFSLILESASTNQTSMYLCASSTGGTGNTIYFGEGSWLTVV.